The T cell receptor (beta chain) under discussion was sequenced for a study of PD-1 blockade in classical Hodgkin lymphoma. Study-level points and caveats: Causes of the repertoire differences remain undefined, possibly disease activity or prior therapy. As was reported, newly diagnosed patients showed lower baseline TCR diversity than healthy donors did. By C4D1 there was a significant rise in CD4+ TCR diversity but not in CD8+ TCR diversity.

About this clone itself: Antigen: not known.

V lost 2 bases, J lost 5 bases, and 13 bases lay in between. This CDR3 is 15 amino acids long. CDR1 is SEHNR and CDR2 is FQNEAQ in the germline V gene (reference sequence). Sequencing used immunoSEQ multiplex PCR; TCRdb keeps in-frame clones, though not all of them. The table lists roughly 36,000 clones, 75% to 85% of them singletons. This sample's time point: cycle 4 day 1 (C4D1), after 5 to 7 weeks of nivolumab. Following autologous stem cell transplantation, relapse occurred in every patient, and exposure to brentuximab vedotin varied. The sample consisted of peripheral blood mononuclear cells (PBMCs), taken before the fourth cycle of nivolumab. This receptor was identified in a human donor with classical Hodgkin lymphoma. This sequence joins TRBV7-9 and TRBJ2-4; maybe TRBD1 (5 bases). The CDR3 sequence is CASSLSQGAQNIQYF. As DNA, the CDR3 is TGTGCCAGCAGCTTATCTCAGGGCGCCCAAAACATTCAGTACTTC.